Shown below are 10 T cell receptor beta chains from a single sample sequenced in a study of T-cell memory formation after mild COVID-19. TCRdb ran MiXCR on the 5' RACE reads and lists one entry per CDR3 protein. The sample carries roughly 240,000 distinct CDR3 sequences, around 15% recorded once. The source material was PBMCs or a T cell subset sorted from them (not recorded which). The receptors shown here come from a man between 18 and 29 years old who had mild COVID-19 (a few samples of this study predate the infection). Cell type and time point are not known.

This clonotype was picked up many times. The CDR3 nucleotides are TGTGCCAGCAGTCCCGCAGGGGAACGGAATGGCTACACCTTC. This translates into CASSPAGERNGYTF. This chain joins TRBV28 and TRBJ1-2; D may be TRBD1 (6 bases). Trimming stripped 5 bases from V and 6 bases from J, with 16 bases between. The length of the CDR3 is 14 residues. Germline CDR1 is MDHEN and CDR2 is SYDVKM.

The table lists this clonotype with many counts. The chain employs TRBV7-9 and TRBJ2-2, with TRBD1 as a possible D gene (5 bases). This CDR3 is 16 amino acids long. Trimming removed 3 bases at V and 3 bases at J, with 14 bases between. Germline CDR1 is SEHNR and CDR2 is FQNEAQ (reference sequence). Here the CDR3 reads CASSFAGRVDTGELFF. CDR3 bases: TGTGCCAGCAGCTTCGCCGGCAGGGTGGACACCGGGGAGCTGTTTTTT.

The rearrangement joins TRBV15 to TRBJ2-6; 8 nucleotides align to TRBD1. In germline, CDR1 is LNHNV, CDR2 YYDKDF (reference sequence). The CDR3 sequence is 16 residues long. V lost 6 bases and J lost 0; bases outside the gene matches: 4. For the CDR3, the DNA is TGTGCCACCAGTCGGGACAGGCCCTCTGGGGCCAACGTCCTGACTTTC. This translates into CATSRDRPSGANVLTF. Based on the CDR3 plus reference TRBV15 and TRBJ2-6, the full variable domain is DAMVIQNPRYQVTQFGKPVTLSCSQTLNHNVMYWYQQKSSQAPKLLFHYYDKDFNNEADTPDNFQSRRPNTSFCFLDIRSPGLGDTAMYLCATSRDRPSGANVLTFGAGSRLTVL.

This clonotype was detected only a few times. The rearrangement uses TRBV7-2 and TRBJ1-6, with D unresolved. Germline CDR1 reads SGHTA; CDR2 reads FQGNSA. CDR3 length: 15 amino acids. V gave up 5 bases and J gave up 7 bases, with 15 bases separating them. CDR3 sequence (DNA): TGTGCCAGCAGCCCAATATCGGACGTAAATTCACCCCTCCACTTT. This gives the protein CASSPISDVNSPLHF. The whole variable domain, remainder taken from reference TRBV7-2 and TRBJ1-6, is GAGVSQSPSNKVTEKGKDVELRCDPISGHTALYWYRQSLGQGLEFLIYFQGNSAPDKSGLPSDRFSAERTGGSVSTLTIQRTQQEDSAVYLCASSPISDVNSPLHFGNGTRLTVT.

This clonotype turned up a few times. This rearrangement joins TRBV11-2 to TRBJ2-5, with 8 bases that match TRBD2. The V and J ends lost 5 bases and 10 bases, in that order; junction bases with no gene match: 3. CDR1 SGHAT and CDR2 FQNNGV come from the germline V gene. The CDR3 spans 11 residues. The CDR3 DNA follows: TGTGCCAGCAGCCTCGGGGGGGACCAGTACTTC. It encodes CASSLGGDQYF.

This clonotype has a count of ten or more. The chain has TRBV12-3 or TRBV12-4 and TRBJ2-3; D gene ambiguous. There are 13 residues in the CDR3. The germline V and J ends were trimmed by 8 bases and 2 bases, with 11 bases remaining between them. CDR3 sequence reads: CASRKDLTDTQYF. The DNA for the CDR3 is TGTGCCAGCCGGAAAGACCTCACAGATACGCAGTATTTT.

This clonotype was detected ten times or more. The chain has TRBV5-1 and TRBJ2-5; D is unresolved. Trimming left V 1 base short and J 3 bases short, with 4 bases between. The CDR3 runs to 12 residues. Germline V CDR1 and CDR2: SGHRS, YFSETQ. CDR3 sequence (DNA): TGCGCCAGCAGCTTGCCAGAAGAGACCCAGTACTTC. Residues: CASSLPEETQYF.

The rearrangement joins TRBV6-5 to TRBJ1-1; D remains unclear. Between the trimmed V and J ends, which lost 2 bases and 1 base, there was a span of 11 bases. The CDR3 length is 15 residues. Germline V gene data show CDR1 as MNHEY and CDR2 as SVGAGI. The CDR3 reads CASSYRELANTEAFF. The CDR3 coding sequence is TGTGCCAGCAGTTACAGGGAGTTGGCGAACACTGAAGCTTTCTTT.

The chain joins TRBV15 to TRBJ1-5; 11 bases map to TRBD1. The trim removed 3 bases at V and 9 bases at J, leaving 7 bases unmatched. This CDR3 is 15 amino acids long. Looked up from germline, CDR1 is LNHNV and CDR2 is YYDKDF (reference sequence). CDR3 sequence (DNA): TGTGCCACCAGCAGTCACCGGACAGGGGGCTGGCCCCAGCATTTT. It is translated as CATSSHRTGGWPQHF.

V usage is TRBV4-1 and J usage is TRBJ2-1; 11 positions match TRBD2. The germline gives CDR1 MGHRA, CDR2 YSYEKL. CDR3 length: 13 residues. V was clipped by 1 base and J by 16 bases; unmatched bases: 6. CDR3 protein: CASSQGVAGGRFF. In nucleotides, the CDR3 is TGCGCCAGCAGCCAAGGCGTAGCGGGGGGGCGTTTCTTC.